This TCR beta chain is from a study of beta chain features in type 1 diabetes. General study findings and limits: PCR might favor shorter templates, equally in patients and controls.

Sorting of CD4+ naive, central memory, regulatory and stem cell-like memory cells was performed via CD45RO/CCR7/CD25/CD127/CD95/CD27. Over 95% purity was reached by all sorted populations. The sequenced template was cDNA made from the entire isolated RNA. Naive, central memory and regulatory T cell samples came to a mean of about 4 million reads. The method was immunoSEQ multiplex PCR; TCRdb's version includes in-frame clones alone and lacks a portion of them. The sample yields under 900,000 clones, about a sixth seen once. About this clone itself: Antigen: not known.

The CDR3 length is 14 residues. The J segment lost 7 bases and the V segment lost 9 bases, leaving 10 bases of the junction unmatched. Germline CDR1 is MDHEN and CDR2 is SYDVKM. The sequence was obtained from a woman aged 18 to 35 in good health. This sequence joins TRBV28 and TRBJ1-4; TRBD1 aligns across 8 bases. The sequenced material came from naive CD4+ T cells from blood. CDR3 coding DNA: TGTGCCAGTACCCGGGACAGGCTTACTGAAAAACTGTTTTTT. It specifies CASTRDRLTEKLFF. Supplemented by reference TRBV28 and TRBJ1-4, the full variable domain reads DVKVTQSSRYLVKRTGEKVFLECVQDMDHENMFWYRQDPGLGLRLIYFSYDVKMKEKGDIPEGYSVSREKKERFSLILESASTNQTSMYLCASTRDRLTEKLFFGSGTQLSVL.